A selection of T cell receptor beta chains follows, all from one sample in a study of T cells in Graves' hyperthyroidism and ophthalmopathy. TCRdb reprocessed the multiplex PCR reads via MiXCR and lists one record per CDR3 protein. The sample records a few hundred thousand distinct CDR3 sequences, 15% to 19% being singletons. The sequencing input was blood. The receptors here all came from a woman younger than 45 with Graves' hyperthyroidism. Each CDR3 is given with its conserved first and last residue. Each record gives: D gene, clone size, V gene, J gene, CDR3 DNA, CDR3 protein. D genes are given only for firm matches. Clone size is given for some rows only: seen once, a few or many times, or a class if the clone is expanded.

-	many	TRBV12-3/TRBV12-4	TRBJ2-7	TGTGCCAGCAGTCCCGGGACACCAGTCTACGAGCAGTACTTC	CASSPGTPVYEQYF
TRBD1	many	TRBV7-9	TRBJ2-7	TGTGCCAGCAGCTTAGAACCTAGGACAGGGAACTCCTACGAGCAGTACTTC	CASSLEPRTGNSYEQYF
TRBD1	many	TRBV12-3/TRBV12-4	TRBJ2-7	TGTGCCGGTCGAAGTGATCCGGGACAGGGGTCGAGTGAGCAGTACTTC	CAGRSDPGQGSSEQYF
TRBD1	few	TRBV6-1	TRBJ2-4	TGTGCCACTTTCGGACAGGTCCAAAACATTCAGTACTTC	CATFGQVQNIQYF
-	-	TRBV20-1	TRBJ2-3	TGCAATGCGAGGGACTCCAAGGGGACAGATACGCAGTATTTT	CNARDSKGTDTQYF
-	many	TRBV5-1	TRBJ2-2	TGCGCCAGCAGCTTGGTAGCCCGGACCGGGGAGCTGTTTTTT	CASSLVARTGELFF
-	-	TRBV9	TRBJ2-2	TGTGCCAGCAGCATCACCGGGACACAATACACCGGGGAGCTGTTTTTT	CASSITGTQYTGELFF
-	-	TRBV20-1	TRBJ2-7	TGCAGTGCTCGGGACTTCCTCGCAGAGCAGTACTTC	CSARDFLAEQYF
-	many	TRBV18	TRBJ2-2	TGTGCCAGCTCACCTGTCGAACCGAGGACCGGGGAGCTGTTTTTT	CASSPVEPRTGELFF
TRBD1	many	TRBV11-2	TRBJ2-3	TGTGCCAGCAGCCCCGGACAGGGGGCTTCATTTTTCACAGATACGCAGTATTTT	CASSPGQGASFFTDTQYF
TRBD1	-	TRBV7-9	TRBJ1-2	TGTGCCAGCAGCTCCGGGACAGGGGGCGCGAACTATGGCTACACCTTC	CASSSGTGGANYGYTF
TRBD1	-	TRBV28	TRBJ2-1	TGTGCCAGCAGTTTGCCGGGACAGGGGGCCCAATGGGTGGGGAATGAGCAGTTCTTC	CASSLPGQGAQWVGNEQFF
-	-	TRBV11-2	TRBJ1-4	TGTGCCAGCAGCCGCCTCCAGTCGTTCACAACTAATGAAAAACTGTTTTTT	CASSRLQSFTTNEKLFF
TRBD2	-	TRBV11-2	TRBJ2-3	TGTGCCAGCAGCCCGACGGGGGGGAGCACAGATACGCAGTATTTT	CASSPTGGSTDTQYF
TRBD2	many	TRBV2	TRBJ2-4	TGTGCCAGCACAAAACAGGCGGGAGGAGACATTCAGTACTTC	CASTKQAGGDIQYF
-	-	TRBV20-1	TRBJ1-5	TGCAGTTGGTACAATCAGCCCCAGCATTTT	CSWYNQPQHF
TRBD2	many	TRBV3-1	TRBJ2-2	TGTGCCAGCAGCCGGAGCGGGGCGAACACCGGGGAGCTGTTTTTT	CASSRSGANTGELFF
-	many	TRBV6-2/TRBV6-3	TRBJ2-4	TGTGCCAGCAGTTACCGCGCGGGATGGATAGCCAAAAACATTCAGTACTTC	CASSYRAGWIAKNIQYF
TRBD1	many	TRBV28	TRBJ1-1	TGTGCCAGCACCCCGGGTGGAGGGGGCGGAAACACTGAAGCTTTCTTT	CASTPGGGGGNTEAFF
TRBD2	many	TRBV20-1	TRBJ2-1	TGCAGTGCCAGTGTGGCGGGAGTAGACAATGAGCAGTTCTTC	CSASVAGVDNEQFF
-	-	TRBV28	TRBJ2-7	TGTGCCAGCACCTCGCGCCCCGGAGCCAGCAACTACGAGCAGTACTTC	CASTSRPGASNYEQYF
-	-	TRBV7-8	TRBJ2-3	TGTGCCAGCAGCTTAGCGGTACAGGGCCGGTTGTACACAGATACGCAGTATTTT	CASSLAVQGRLYTDTQYF
TRBD1	few	TRBV7-9	TRBJ1-1	TGTGCCAGCAGCTCACATCGGATGACAGGGGGAGAATTTAACACTGAAGCTTTCTTT	CASSSHRMTGGEFNTEAFF
TRBD2	few	TRBV6-1	TRBJ2-2	TGTGCCGTCATAGCGGGAGGGCCGAACACCGGGGAGCTGTTTTTT	CAVIAGGPNTGELFF
-	-	TRBV19	TRBJ1-5	TGTGCCAGTAGTAAGGGGCGCAATCAGCCCCAGCATTTT	CASSKGRNQPQHF
TRBD2	many	TRBV7-2	TRBJ2-1	TGTGCCAGCAGCCTCCAACCGGGACTATCCTACAATGAGCAGTTCTTC	CASSLQPGLSYNEQFF
TRBD1	many	TRBV2	TRBJ2-2	TGTGCCAGCAAGGGGACAGACAACGCGAACACCGGGGAGCTGTTTTTT	CASKGTDNANTGELFF
-	many	TRBV7-9	TRBJ2-5	TGTGCCAGCAGCCATAGCGAGTACCCCAAAGAGACCCAGTACTTC	CASSHSEYPKETQYF
TRBD2	few	TRBV20-1	TRBJ2-7	TGCAGTGCTAGGGAACTAGCGGGGTCCTCCTACGAGCAGTACTTC	CSARELAGSSYEQYF
-	-	TRBV9	TRBJ2-7	TGTGCCAGCAGCGTAGGGCGACTCGACTCCTACGAGCAGTACTTC	CASSVGRLDSYEQYF
-	many	TRBV7-9	TRBJ2-5	TGTGCCAGCAGCTTACCGAACACGCTCCAAGAGACCCAGTACTTC	CASSLPNTLQETQYF
-	-	TRBV7-9	TRBJ1-1	TGTGCCAGCAGCTTTAATGGGGGCACTGAAGCTTTCTTT	CASSFNGGTEAFF
TRBD1	many	TRBV7-2	TRBJ2-1	TGTGCCAGCAGCTTATGGGCAGGGGGAGTATACAATGAGCAGTTCTTC	CASSLWAGGVYNEQFF
TRBD1	many	TRBV20-1	TRBJ1-5	TGCAGTGCTAGACAGGGGGCAGTTGATCAGCCCCAGCATTTT	CSARQGAVDQPQHF
-	many	TRBV7-2	TRBJ1-6	TGTGCCAGCAGCGCCCGACAGTCGGGTTCACCCCTCCACTTT	CASSARQSGSPLHF
-	few	TRBV7-6	TRBJ2-4	TGTGCCAGCAGCTTAAGACAGGGCGGGGGTGAAAACATTCAGTACTTC	CASSLRQGGGENIQYF
-	-	TRBV20-1	TRBJ1-5	TGCAGTGCTAGTGCCACGGGGGCGAGCAATCAGCCCCAGCATTTT	CSASATGASNQPQHF
-	-	TRBV11-1	TRBJ1-4	TGTGCCAGCAGCTCCGAACAGGTTGCAACTAATGAAAAACTGTTTTTT	CASSSEQVATNEKLFF
-	-	TRBV4-3	TRBJ2-7	TGCGCCAGCAGCCGAGGACTCACCAGCTCCTACGAGCAGTACTTC	CASSRGLTSSYEQYF
TRBD2	many	TRBV20-1	TRBJ2-1	TGCAGTGACCGGGACTACCTTGGCAATGAGCAGTTCTTC	CSDRDYLGNEQFF